Below, 11 T cell receptor beta chains from the same sample are listed, as sequenced in a study of CD8 T cells in ankylosing spondylitis. General study results and limits: Blood from ankylosing spondylitis patients appeared to carry a characteristic roughly 8-variant TCR beta motif.

Antigens for these TCRs are unknown. TCRdb independently ran MiXCR on the 5' RACE reads; one entry per CDR3 protein. The sample lists roughly 670,000 distinct CDR3 sequences, about 20% occurring once. The sample comprised blood, either unsorted or a sorted T cell fraction (not recorded which). The source of these receptors is a male donor with ankylosing spondylitis.

The rearrangement joins TRBV4-1 to TRBJ2-7; no definite D call. This CDR3 spans 15 amino acids. The germline gives CDR1 MGHRA, CDR2 YSYEKL. V was clipped by 0 bases and J by 3 bases, with 12 bases between them. The CDR3 bases are TGCGCCAGCAGCCAAGATCTGGGTGACGACTACGAGCAGTACTTC. Translated: CASSQDLGDDYEQYF.

In its sample, this clonotype was seen a few times. At one end the junction does not follow the germline gene, possibly because of a read error. The chain carries TRBV6-1 and TRBJ1-2, with D uncertain. Germline V gene sequence: CDR1 MNHNS, CDR2 SASEGT. This CDR3 is built from 13 residues. For the CDR3, the DNA is TGTGCCAGCAGTGAAGTCCATAACCATGGCTACACCTTC. This encodes CASSEVHNHGYTF.

The chain couples TRBV5-1 to TRBJ2-1, with 11 bases aligning to TRBD2. This CDR3 spans 15 amino acids. Germline loops: CDR1 SGHRS, CDR2 YFSETQ. After removal of 4 bases from V and 7 bases from J, the junction contained 7 bases not matched to a gene. CDR3 region: CASSPVRTSGNEQFF. In DNA, the CDR3 is TGCGCCAGCAGCCCGGTTCGGACTAGCGGGAATGAGCAGTTCTTC.

The chain links TRBV12-5 to TRBJ2-3; D is possibly TRBD1 (6 bases). Germline V gives CDR1 LGHNT, CDR2 FRNRAP. The germline V and J ends were trimmed by 3 bases and 4 bases, with 11 bases remaining between them. The length of the CDR3 is 14 residues. In nucleotides, the CDR3 is TGTGCTAGTGGTTTAACAGGGAGCCCAGATACGCAGTATTTT. Amino acids: CASGLTGSPDTQYF.

This clonotype was seen only a few times. The chain links TRBV4-2 to TRBJ2-1; 12 bases match TRBD2. CDR1 is LGHNA, CDR2 YNFKEQ, per germline. This CDR3 has 18 amino acids. The J segment lost 7 bases and the V segment lost 0 bases, leaving 10 bases of the junction unmatched. The CDR3: CASSQDPLLAGGRNEQFF. DNA for the CDR3: TGTGCCAGCAGCCAAGATCCCCTACTAGCGGGAGGTAGGAATGAGCAGTTCTTC.

This clonotype has only a few counts. The genes are TRBV5-6 and TRBJ1-1; no reliable D call. The ends were cut back, 0 bases at V and 6 bases at J, with 12 bases in the middle. The CDR3 is 14 amino acids. The germline V gene encodes CDR1 SGHDT and CDR2 YYEEEE. The CDR3 DNA reads as TGTGCCAGCAGCTTGGGGGAGGGCCTCCCTGAAGCTTTCTTT. It codes for CASSLGEGLPEAFF.

This clonotype was found many times. The chain has TRBV12-3 or TRBV12-4 and TRBJ1-6; 7 bases align to TRBD1. V lost 5 bases, J lost 3 bases, and 4 bases stayed unmatched. This CDR3 contains 15 residues. CDR3 DNA: TGTGCCAGCAGTGGCCGGGACAGCTATAATTCACCCCTCCACTTT. It specifies CASSGRDSYNSPLHF.

This clonotype has just a few counts. In nucleotides, the CDR3 is TGTGCCAGCAGCCTCCGTTCGGTGGTCAGCACAGATACGCAGTATTTT. This codes for CASSLRSVVSTDTQYF. The gene calls are TRBV7-2 and TRBJ2-3; D not resolved. V was shortened by 5 bases and J by 0 bases, with 15 bases between the two germline ends. Germline-derived CDR1 and CDR2 are SGHTA and FQGNSA. The CDR3 length is 16 residues.

This clonotype was counted between two and nine times. This sequence joins TRBV21-1 and TRBJ1-2. TRBV21-1 is tagged as a pseudogene. CDR3 length equals 17 residues. CDR3 protein: CASSKGGKGHGLYGYTF. CDR3 DNA sequence: TGTGCCAGCAGCAAAGGAGGGAAGGGCCATGGACTCTATGGCTACACCTTC.

This sequence joins TRBV29-1 and TRBJ2-7; D not certain. In germline, CDR1 is SQVTM, CDR2 ANQGSEA. The CDR3 has 13 amino acids. Trimming removed 5 bases from V and 7 bases from J, with 18 bases in between. The CDR3 reads CSVKQASLREQYF. Here the CDR3 DNA reads TGCAGCGTTAAGCAGGCATCTCTACGGGAGCAGTACTTC.

This clonotype was detected a few times. The rearrangement joins TRBV12-3 or TRBV12-4 to TRBJ2-1; 11 bases match TRBD2. The CDR3 length is 15 residues. With 6 bases clipped from V and 2 bases from J, the junction kept 3 bases outside the gene matches. CDR3 sequence (DNA): TGTGCCAGCAGCCATAGCGGGAGGGCCTACAATGAGCAGTTCTTC. Protein: CASSHSGRAYNEQFF.